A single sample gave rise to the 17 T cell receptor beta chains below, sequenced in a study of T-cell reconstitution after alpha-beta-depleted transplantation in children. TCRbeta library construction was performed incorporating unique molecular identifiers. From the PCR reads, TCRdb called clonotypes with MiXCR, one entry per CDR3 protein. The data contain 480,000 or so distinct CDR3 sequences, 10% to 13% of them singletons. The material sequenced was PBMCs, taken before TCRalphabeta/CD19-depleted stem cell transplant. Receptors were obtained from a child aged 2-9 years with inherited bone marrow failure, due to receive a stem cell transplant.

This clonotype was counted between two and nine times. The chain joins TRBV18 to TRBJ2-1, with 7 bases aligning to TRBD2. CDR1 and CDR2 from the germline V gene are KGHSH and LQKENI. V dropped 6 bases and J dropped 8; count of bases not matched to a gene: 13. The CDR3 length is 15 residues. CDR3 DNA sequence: TGTGCCAGCTCCCATTGGGGCGGGAGCTCGGATGAGCAGTTCTTC. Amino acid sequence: CASSHWGGSSDEQFF.

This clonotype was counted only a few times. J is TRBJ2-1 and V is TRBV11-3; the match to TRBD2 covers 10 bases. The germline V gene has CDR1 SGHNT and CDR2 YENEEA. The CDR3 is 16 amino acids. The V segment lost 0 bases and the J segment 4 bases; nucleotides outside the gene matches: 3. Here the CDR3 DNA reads TGTGCCAGCAGCTTAGATGGGACTAGCGTTTACAATGAGCAGTTCTTC. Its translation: CASSLDGTSVYNEQFF.

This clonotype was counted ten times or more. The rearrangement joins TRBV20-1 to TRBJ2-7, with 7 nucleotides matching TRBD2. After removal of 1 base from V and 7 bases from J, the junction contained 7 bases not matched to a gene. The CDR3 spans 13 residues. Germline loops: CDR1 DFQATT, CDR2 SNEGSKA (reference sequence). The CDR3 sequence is CSARGSGWVEQYF. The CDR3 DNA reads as TGCAGTGCTAGAGGTAGCGGGTGGGTGGAGCAGTACTTC.

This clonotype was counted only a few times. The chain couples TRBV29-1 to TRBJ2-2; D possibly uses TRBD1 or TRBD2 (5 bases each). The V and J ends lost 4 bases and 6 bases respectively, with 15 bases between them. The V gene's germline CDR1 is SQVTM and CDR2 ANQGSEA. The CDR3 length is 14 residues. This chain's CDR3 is CSVGVATGPGELFF. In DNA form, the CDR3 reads TGCAGCGTTGGTGTGGCGACGGGGCCCGGGGAGCTGTTTTTT.

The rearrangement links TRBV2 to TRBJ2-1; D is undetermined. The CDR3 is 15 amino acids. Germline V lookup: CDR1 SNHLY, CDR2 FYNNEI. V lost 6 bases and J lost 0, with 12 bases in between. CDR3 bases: TGTGCCAGCAGAAAGAGGATCCCCTCCTACAATGAGCAGTTCTTC. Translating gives CASRKRIPSYNEQFF.

The CDR3 sequence: CASSSTRRVAPEEQYF. CDR3 DNA: TGTGCCAGCAGCTCTACCCGAAGGGTGGCCCCTGAGGAGCAGTACTTC. J is TRBJ2-7 and V is TRBV7-2; D is unclear. V lost 4 bases and J 7 bases, leaving 23 bases between the germline ends. Germline V lookup: CDR1 SGHTA, CDR2 FQGNSA. The CDR3 contains 16 residues.

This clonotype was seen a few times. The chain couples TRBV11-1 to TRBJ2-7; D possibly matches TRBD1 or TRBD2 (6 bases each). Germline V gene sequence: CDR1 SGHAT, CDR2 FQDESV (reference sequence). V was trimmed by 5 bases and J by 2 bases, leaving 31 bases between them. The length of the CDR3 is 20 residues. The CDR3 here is CASSPRAQGGGVTGTYEQYF. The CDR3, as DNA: TGTGCCAGCAGCCCAAGGGCCCAAGGAGGCGGGGTCACAGGGACCTACGAGCAGTACTTC.

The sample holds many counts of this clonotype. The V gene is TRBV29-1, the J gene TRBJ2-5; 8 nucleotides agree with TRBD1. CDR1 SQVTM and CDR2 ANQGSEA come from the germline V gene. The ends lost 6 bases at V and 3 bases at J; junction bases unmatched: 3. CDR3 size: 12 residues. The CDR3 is CSVMTGEETQYF. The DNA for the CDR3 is TGCAGCGTCATGACAGGGGAAGAGACCCAGTACTTC.

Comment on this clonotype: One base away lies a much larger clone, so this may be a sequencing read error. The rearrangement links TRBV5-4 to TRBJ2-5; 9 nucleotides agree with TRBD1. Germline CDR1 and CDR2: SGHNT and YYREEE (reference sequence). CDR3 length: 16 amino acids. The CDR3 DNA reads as TGTGCCATCAGCTTGGAGCACCGGACAGGGGAGGAGACCCAGTACTTC. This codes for CAISLEHRTGEETQYF.

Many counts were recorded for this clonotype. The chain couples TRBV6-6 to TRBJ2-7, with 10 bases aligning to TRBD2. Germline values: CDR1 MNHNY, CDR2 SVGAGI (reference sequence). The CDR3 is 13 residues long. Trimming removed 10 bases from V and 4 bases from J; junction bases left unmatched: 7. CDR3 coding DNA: TGTGCCATCCCTAGCGGGAGCAGGTACGAGCAGTACTTC. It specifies CAIPSGSRYEQYF.

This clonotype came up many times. The CDR3 here is CASSQYRSGPGELFF. Written as DNA, the CDR3 is TGCGCCAGCAGCCAATATCGGTCAGGACCCGGGGAGCTGTTTTTT. The chain combines TRBV4-3 with TRBJ2-2; no reliable D call. This CDR3 region has 15 residues. Germline values: CDR1 LGHNA, CDR2 YSLEER. V lost 2 bases to trimming and J lost 6 bases, with 13 bases between them.

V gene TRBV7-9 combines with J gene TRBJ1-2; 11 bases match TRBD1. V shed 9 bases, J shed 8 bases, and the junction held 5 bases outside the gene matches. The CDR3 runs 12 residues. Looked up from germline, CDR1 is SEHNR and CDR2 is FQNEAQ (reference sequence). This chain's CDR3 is CASGQGARGYTF. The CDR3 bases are TGTGCCAGTGGACAGGGGGCGCGAGGCTACACCTTC. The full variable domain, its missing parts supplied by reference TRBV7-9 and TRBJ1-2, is DTGVSQNPRHKITKRGQNVTFRCDPISEHNRLYWYRQTLGQGPEFLTYFQNEAQLEKSRLLSDRFSAERPKGSFSTLEIQRTEQGDSAMYLCASGQGARGYTFGSGTRLTVV.

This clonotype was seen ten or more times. The CDR3 reads CASSLWLAGGDTQYF. The CDR3 bases are TGCGCCAGCAGCTTGTGGCTAGCGGGAGGAGATACGCAGTATTTT. The chain has TRBV5-1 and TRBJ2-3; TRBD2 matches at 11 bases. CDR3 length equals 15 residues. From germline, CDR1 is SGHRS and CDR2 YFSETQ. V was pared by 1 base and J by 5 bases, with 3 bases of the junction left unmatched.

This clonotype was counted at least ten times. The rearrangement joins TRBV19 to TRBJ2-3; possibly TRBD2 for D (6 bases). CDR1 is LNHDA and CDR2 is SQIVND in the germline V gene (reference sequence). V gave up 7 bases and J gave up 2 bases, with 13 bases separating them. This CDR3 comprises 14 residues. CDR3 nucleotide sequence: TGTGCCAGTACCCAGCGGGTGGCCACAGATACGCAGTATTTT. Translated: CASTQRVATDTQYF.

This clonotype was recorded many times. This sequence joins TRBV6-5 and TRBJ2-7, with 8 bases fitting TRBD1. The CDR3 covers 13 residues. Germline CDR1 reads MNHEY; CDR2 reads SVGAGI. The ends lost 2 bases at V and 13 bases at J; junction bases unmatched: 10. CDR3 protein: CASSYPDRVSVYF. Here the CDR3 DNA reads TGTGCCAGCAGTTACCCGGACAGGGTTTCTGTTTACTTC.

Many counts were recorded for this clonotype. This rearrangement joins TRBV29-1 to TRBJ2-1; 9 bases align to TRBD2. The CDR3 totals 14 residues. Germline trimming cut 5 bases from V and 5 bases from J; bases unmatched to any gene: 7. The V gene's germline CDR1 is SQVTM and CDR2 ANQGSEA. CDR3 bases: TGCAGCGTTCCCCTAGCGGGGCGCCACAATGAGCAGTTCTTC. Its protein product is CSVPLAGRHNEQFF.

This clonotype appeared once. CDR3 region: CASSLWGGQPTTYEQYF. CDR3 nucleotides: TGTGCCAGCAGCCTGTGGGGGGGACAACCTACAACCTACGAGCAGTACTTC. The chain uses TRBV5-6 and TRBJ2-7; possibly TRBD2 for D (7 bases). There are 17 residues in the CDR3. Per germline, CDR1 SGHDT and CDR2 YYEEEE. Trimming shortened V by 4 bases and J by 2 bases, and 22 bases separated the two germline ends.